The table lists the clone carrying this T cell receptor beta chain with many counts. Its antigen is unidentified. In each sequencing run, over 170 million TCR-beta sequences were generated from 15-18 subjects. TCRdb re-analysed the 5' RACE reads in MiXCR, keeping a single row per CDR3 protein. The top ten clones hold approximately 7.5% of a sample with 35,000 to 45,000 distinct CDR3 sequences, under 4% of them seen once. This sample is drawn from a study of neurological immune-mediated disorders. Regarding the study as a whole: CDR3 amino acid sequences of expanded clones were not shared across subjects, a result suggesting private repertoires in all groups.

The sample's time point: longitudinal time-point 1 (baseline). Preparation of the unsorted libraries drew on 2 million PBMCs stored at -80 C. The V gene's germline CDR1 is MDHEN and CDR2 SYDVKM. The CDR3 sequence is 16 residues long. The ends were cut back, 3 bases at V and 3 bases at J, with 12 bases in the middle. Sequenced sample: PBMCs. The chain has TRBV28 and TRBJ2-6; D is possibly TRBD1 or TRBD2 (5 bases each). The sequence derives from a woman in her fifties or sixties with multiple sclerosis. In DNA form, the CDR3 reads TGTGCCAGCAGTTTGGGGTGGGGGAATGGGGCCAACGTCCTGACTTTC. Translated: CASSLGWGNGANVLTF.